Below are 26 T cell receptor beta chains sequenced from a single sample in a study of siplizumab effects on memory and regulatory T cells. Only in-frame clones appear in the TCRdb table, and some are missing; sequencing was by immunoSEQ multiplex PCR. The sample carries about 100,000 clones, just under 95% recorded once. Input material: non-Treg CD4+ T cells sorted from blood. Receptors originate from a human donor in good health.

The rearrangement uses TRBV29-1 and TRBJ2-1; D is unclear. Germline CDR1 reads SQVTM; CDR2 reads ANQGSEA. There are 12 residues in the CDR3. The germline V and J ends were trimmed by 7 bases and 5 bases, with 12 bases remaining between them. CDR3 sequence reads: CSASPTNNEQFF. As DNA, the CDR3 is TGCAGCGCCTCACCTACTAACAATGAGCAGTTCTTC.

The chain has TRBV30 and TRBJ1-1, with TRBD1 identical over 8 bases. The germline CDR1 and CDR2 sequences are GTSNPN and SVGIG (reference sequence). V shed 0 bases and J 11 bases; nucleotides not matched to a gene: 8. The CDR3 length is 13 residues. Written as DNA, the CDR3 is TGTGCCTGGAGTGTACGCAGGGGGCAGGTTGCTTTCTTT. Translating it yields CAWSVRRGQVAFF.

V is TRBV27 and J is TRBJ1-4, with D perhaps TRBD1 (6 bases). The V gene lost 4 bases and the J gene lost 8 bases, with 11 bases spanning the gap. The CDR3 has 13 amino acids. Per the germline V gene, CDR1 is MNHEY and CDR2 is SMNVEV (reference sequence). CDR3 loop: CASSSFQGEKLFF. The CDR3 DNA follows: TGTGCCAGCAGTTCTTTCCAGGGGGAAAAACTGTTTTTT.

The genes are TRBV18 and TRBJ2-3; D perhaps matches TRBD2 (5 bases). CDR3 length: 14 residues. Trimming removed 3 bases from V and 6 bases from J, with 13 bases in between. Germline values: CDR1 KGHSH, CDR2 LQKENI. The CDR3 DNA reads TGTGCCAGCTCACCCAGGACTCAGTCCGATACGCAGTATTTT. Translating it yields CASSPRTQSDTQYF. The full variable domain, completed using reference TRBV18 and TRBJ2-3, is NAGVMQNPRHLVRRRGQEARLRCSPMKGHSHVYWYRQLPEEGLKFMVYLQKENIIDESGMPKERFSAEFPKEGPSILRIQQVVRGDSAAYFCASSPRTQSDTQYFGPGTRLTVL.

V usage is TRBV28 and J usage is TRBJ1-2, with D possibly being TRBD1 (6 bases). The CDR3 runs to 12 residues. Trimming stripped 4 bases from V and 5 bases from J, with 8 bases between. The germline gives CDR1 MDHEN, CDR2 SYDVKM. CDR3: CASSSQGYGYTF. CDR3 DNA: TGTGCCAGCAGTTCTCAGGGGTATGGCTACACCTTC.

The genes are TRBV4-2 and TRBJ2-7, with D tentatively TRBD1 (6 bases). Germline V gives CDR1 LGHNA, CDR2 YNFKEQ. V lost 1 base and J 5 bases, leaving 18 bases between the germline ends. The CDR3 contains 16 residues. CDR3 DNA sequence: TGTGCCAGCAGCCAAGGGATTAGGACAGACGGGGACGAGCAGTACTTC. This gives the protein CASSQGIRTDGDEQYF.

The chain is built from TRBV15 and TRBJ2-5; 9 bases match TRBD1. The CDR3 loop spans 15 amino acids. The V and J ends lost 5 bases and 5 bases, in that order; junction bases with no gene match: 9. CDR1 LNHNV and CDR2 YYDKDF come from the germline V gene (reference sequence). The CDR3 DNA reads as TGTGCCACCAGCCGACCCGGGACAGGGTCGGAGACCCAGTACTTC. This sequence encodes CATSRPGTGSETQYF.

This clone appeared a few times. The chain has TRBV4-1 and TRBJ2-7; 9 nucleotides agree with TRBD2. The germline CDR1 and CDR2 sequences are MGHRA and YSYEKL. This CDR3 is 16 amino acids long. V was pared by 2 bases and J by 7 bases, with 12 bases of the junction left unmatched. DNA for the CDR3: TGCGCCAGCAGCCAATCGCTGGCGGGAGGGCCCACTGAGCAGTACTTC. Protein product: CASSQSLAGGPTEQYF.

J is TRBJ2-3 and V is TRBV11-3, with D possibly TRBD1 on 6 matching bases. V gave up 3 bases and J gave up 6 bases, with 19 bases separating them. The CDR3 extends over 16 amino acids. Per germline, CDR1 SGHNT and CDR2 YENEEA. For the CDR3, the DNA is TGTGCCAGCAGCTTGGCGTTCAGCGGTACAGGGGATACGCAGTATTTT. Translated: CASSLAFSGTGDTQYF.

The chain carries TRBV6-5 and TRBJ2-4; no reliable D call. Looked up from germline, CDR1 is MNHEY and CDR2 is SVGAGI. The V end was cut by 5 bases, the J end by 7 bases, with 15 bases between. This CDR3 has 14 amino acids. Here the CDR3 reads CASSSRHSSNIQYF. CDR3 nucleotides: TGTGCCAGCAGTAGCAGGCACTCCTCTAACATTCAGTACTTC.

In its sample, this clone was seen once. The V gene is TRBV9, the J gene TRBJ2-1; no reliable D call. Germline V gene lookup returns CDR1 SGDLS and CDR2 YYNGEE. The V and J ends lost 0 bases and 6 bases respectively, with 10 bases between them. The length of the CDR3 is 14 residues. The CDR3 loop is CASSVEPPANEQFF. In nucleotides, the CDR3 is TGTGCCAGCAGCGTAGAACCTCCAGCCAATGAGCAGTTCTTC.

The chain combines TRBV6-6 with TRBJ1-5; TRBD1 might be the D (5 bases). V was clipped by 0 bases and J by 6 bases, with 15 bases between them. The CDR3 runs to 16 residues. Germline values: CDR1 MNHNY, CDR2 SVGAGI (reference sequence). CDR3 in amino acids: CASSYSIGREGQPQHF. The CDR3 DNA reads as TGTGCCAGCAGTTACTCGATCGGCAGGGAAGGTCAGCCCCAGCATTTT.

The CDR3 sequence is CASSPLPTGKPRGANVLTF. The DNA of the CDR3 is TGTGCCAGCTCACCACTGCCGACAGGGAAGCCTCGGGGGGCCAACGTCCTGACTTTC. The chain employs TRBV18 and TRBJ2-6; 7 bases map to TRBD1. The CDR3 is 19 residues long. V was pared by 1 base and J by 4 bases, with 13 bases of the junction left unmatched. Germline values: CDR1 KGHSH, CDR2 LQKENI. The full variable domain, its missing parts supplied by reference TRBV18 and TRBJ2-6, is NAGVMQNPRHLVRRRGQEARLRCSPMKGHSHVYWYRQLPEEGLKFMVYLQKENIIDESGMPKERFSAEFPKEGPSILRIQQVVRGDSAAYFCASSPLPTGKPRGANVLTFGAGSRLTVL.

The genes are TRBV25-1 and TRBJ2-5; D not certain. The V end was cut by 5 bases, the J end by 5 bases, with 21 bases between. The CDR3 covers 16 residues. Germline V lookup: CDR1 MGHDK, CDR2 SYGVNS. CDR3 in amino acids: CASSTPAYPRRETQYF. In DNA, the CDR3 is TGTGCCAGCAGTACCCCAGCGTACCCGAGGCGGGAGACCCAGTACTTC.

The chain couples TRBV25-1 to TRBJ2-7; TRBD1 might be the D (6 bases). CDR1 MGHDK and CDR2 SYGVNS come from the germline V gene. The germline V and J ends were trimmed by 4 bases and 6 bases, with 7 bases remaining between them. The CDR3 runs to 11 residues. CDR3 amino acids: CASSGGREQYF. DNA of the CDR3: TGTGCCAGCAGTGGGGGGCGCGAGCAGTACTTC.

The V and J genes are TRBV28 and TRBJ2-1, with TRBD1 identical over 8 bases. V lost 5 bases to trimming and J lost 4 bases; unmatched junction nucleotides: 13. There are 17 residues in the CDR3. Germline-derived CDR1 and CDR2 are MDHEN and SYDVKM. CDR3 amino acids: CASSPIWTGHPYNEQFF. Here the CDR3 DNA reads TGTGCCAGCAGTCCTATTTGGACAGGGCATCCTTACAATGAGCAGTTCTTC.

The chain joins TRBV10-3 to TRBJ2-1, with D perhaps matching TRBD2 (5 bases). The germline V gene encodes CDR1 ENHRY and CDR2 SYGVKD. Deletions cut 2 bases from V and 4 bases from J, with 12 bases between. This CDR3 region has 15 residues. The CDR3 spells CAISEREGPYNEQFF. CDR3 DNA: TGTGCCATCAGTGAGCGCGAGGGCCCGTACAATGAGCAGTTCTTC.

V gene TRBV6-4 combines with J gene TRBJ2-1, with a tentative D call TRBD1 (5 bases). With 4 bases removed from V and 0 bases from J, the gap between germline ends came to 7 bases. CDR3 length: 14 residues. Per the germline V gene, CDR1 is MRHNA and CDR2 is SNTAGT. The CDR3: CASSADNSYNEQFF. Written as DNA, the CDR3 is TGTGCCAGCAGTGCGGACAACTCCTACAATGAGCAGTTCTTC.

J is TRBJ2-3 and V is TRBV7-9; D is ambiguous. V lost 7 bases to trimming and J lost 6 bases, with 8 bases between them. CDR3 length: 11 amino acids. The germline CDR1 and CDR2 sequences are SEHNR and FQNEAQ (reference sequence). CDR3 nucleotide sequence: TGTGCCAGCAAAGGTGGCGATACGCAGTATTTT. Protein product: CASKGGDTQYF.

CDR3 in amino acids: CASSLASGRSTDTQYF. CDR3 nucleotide sequence: TGTGCCAGCAGCTTAGCAAGCGGGAGAAGCACAGATACGCAGTATTTT. The rearrangement uses TRBV7-3 and TRBJ2-3, with TRBD2 identical over 8 bases. V lost 2 bases and J lost 0; bases outside the gene matches: 4. Germline assignment: CDR1 SGHTA and CDR2 FQGTGA. The CDR3 has 16 residues. Supplemented by reference TRBV7-3 and TRBJ2-3, the full variable domain reads GAGVSQTPSNKVTEKGKYVELRCDPISGHTALYWYRQSLGQGPEFLIYFQGTGAADDSGLPNDRFFAVRPEGSVSTLKIQRTERGDSAVYLCASSLASGRSTDTQYFGPGTRLTVL.

The genes are TRBV27 and TRBJ1-1, with D possibly being TRBD1 (6 bases). The V end was cut by 5 bases, the J end by 5 bases, with 15 bases between. This CDR3 contains 14 residues. The V gene's germline CDR1 is MNHEY and CDR2 SMNVEV (reference sequence). The CDR3 DNA sequence: TGTGCCAGCAGTCCCACAGGGAGGGGGACTGAAGCTTTCTTT. Translated: CASSPTGRGTEAFF.

The V gene is TRBV5-1, the J gene TRBJ1-2; D gene ambiguous. Germline V gives CDR1 SGHRS, CDR2 YFSETQ. The CDR3 covers 13 residues. V lost 1 base to trimming and J lost 1 base, with 5 bases between them. CDR3 DNA sequence: TGCGCCAGCAGCTTGCAGGATAACTATGGCTACACCTTC. Protein product: CASSLQDNYGYTF.

The chain uses TRBV10-1 and TRBJ2-2, with no clear D. Germline V gene sequence: CDR1 WNHNN, CDR2 SYGVQD (reference sequence). This CDR3 has 12 residues. V lost 3 bases to trimming and J lost 7 bases, with 6 bases between them. In DNA form, the CDR3 reads TGCGCCAGCAGTGACGAGATCGGGGAGCTGTTTTTT. Its protein product is CASSDEIGELFF.

This chain joins TRBV29-1 and TRBJ2-7, with D perhaps given as TRBD1 or TRBD2 (5 bases each). Germline CDR1 is SQVTM and CDR2 is ANQGSEA. V dropped 4 bases and J dropped 2 bases, with 12 bases sitting between them. CDR3 size: 13 residues. CDR3 protein: CSVVRQGAYEQYF. In nucleotides, the CDR3 is TGCAGCGTTGTACGGCAGGGAGCCTACGAGCAGTACTTC.

CDR3 protein: CASSLAGVVNTEAFF. The CDR3, as DNA: TGTGCCAGCAGCTTGGCAGGGGTGGTGAACACTGAAGCTTTCTTT. The chain recombines TRBV5-4 with TRBJ1-1, with a possible D match to TRBD1 (6 bases). The CDR3 length is 15 residues. V was shortened by 0 bases and J by 0 bases, with 9 bases between the two germline ends. Per the germline V gene, CDR1 is SGHNT and CDR2 is YYREEE (reference sequence).

This clone has just one count. The V and J genes are TRBV19 and TRBJ1-3; D uncertain. CDR1 and CDR2 (germline): LNHDA, SQIVND (reference sequence). There are 15 residues in the CDR3. V was pared by 10 bases and J by 1 base, with 17 bases between. Here the CDR3 reads CATGPFSRSGNTIYF. In nucleotides, the CDR3 is TGTGCCACAGGCCCATTTTCCCGATCTGGAAACACCATATATTTT.